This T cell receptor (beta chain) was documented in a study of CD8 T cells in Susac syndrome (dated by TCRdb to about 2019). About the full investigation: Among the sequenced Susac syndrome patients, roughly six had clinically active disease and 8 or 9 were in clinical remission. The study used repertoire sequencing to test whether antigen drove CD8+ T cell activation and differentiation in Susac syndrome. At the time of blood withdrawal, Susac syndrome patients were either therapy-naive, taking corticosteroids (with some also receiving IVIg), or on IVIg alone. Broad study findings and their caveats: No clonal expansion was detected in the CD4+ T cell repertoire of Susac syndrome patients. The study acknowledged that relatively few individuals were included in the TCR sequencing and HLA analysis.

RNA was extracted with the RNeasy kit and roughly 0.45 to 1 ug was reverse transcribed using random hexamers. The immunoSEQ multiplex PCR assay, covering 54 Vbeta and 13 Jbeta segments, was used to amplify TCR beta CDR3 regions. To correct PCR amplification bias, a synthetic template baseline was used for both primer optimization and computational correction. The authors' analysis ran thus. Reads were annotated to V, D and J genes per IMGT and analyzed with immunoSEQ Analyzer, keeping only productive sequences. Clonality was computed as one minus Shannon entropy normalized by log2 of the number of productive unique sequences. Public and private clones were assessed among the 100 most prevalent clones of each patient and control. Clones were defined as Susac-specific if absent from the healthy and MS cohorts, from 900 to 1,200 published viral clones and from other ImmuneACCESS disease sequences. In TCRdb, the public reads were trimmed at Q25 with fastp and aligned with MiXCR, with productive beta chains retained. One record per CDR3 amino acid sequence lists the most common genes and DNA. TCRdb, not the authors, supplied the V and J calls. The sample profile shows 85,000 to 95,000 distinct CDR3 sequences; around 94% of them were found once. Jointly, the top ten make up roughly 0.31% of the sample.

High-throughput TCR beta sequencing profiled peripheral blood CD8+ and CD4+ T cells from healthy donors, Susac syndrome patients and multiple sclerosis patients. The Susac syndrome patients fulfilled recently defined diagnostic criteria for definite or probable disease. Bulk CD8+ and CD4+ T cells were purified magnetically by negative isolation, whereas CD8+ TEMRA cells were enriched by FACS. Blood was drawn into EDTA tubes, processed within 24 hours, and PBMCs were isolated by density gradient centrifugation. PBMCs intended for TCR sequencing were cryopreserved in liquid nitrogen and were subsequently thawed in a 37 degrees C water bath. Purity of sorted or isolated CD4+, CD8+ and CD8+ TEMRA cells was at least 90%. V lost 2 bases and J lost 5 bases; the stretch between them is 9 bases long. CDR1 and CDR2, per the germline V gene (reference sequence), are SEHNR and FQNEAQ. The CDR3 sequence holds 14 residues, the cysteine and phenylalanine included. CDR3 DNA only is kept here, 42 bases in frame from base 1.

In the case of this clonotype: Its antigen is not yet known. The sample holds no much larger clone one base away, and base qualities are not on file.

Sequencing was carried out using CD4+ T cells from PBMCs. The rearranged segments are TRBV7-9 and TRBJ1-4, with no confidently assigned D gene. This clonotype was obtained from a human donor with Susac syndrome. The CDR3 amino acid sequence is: CASSLLGSNEKLFF. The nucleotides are TGTGCCAGCAGCTTACTTGGGTCAAATGAAAAACTGTTTTTT.